This TCR beta chain came from a study of beta chain features in type 1 diabetes. Regarding the study as a whole: Shortening that was moderate but significant affected the TCRB CDR3s of Type 1 diabetes patients in all four CD4+ subsets.

There are a few counts of this clone. The antigen is undetermined. Germline CDR1 SGHTA, CDR2 FQGNSA. Trimming pared 4 bases from V and 5 bases from J, leaving 17 bases between. This CDR3 has 15 amino acids. Every bit of the isolated RNA underwent reverse transcription, so sequencing read expressed TCRB transcripts. Assay used: immunoSEQ multiplex PCR; TCRdb lists only in-frame clones, some missing. The sample holds roughly 220,000 clones, approximately 16% seen once. The rearrangement links TRBV7-2 to TRBJ2-5, with D possibly matching TRBD2 (7 bases). Sequenced: naive CD4+ T cells from blood. The clonotype originates from a man aged 30 to 39 with type 1 diabetes. The CDR3 DNA sequence: TGTGCCAGCAGCTCCGTGATACAGGGAGGGGAGACCCAGTACTTC. This translates into CASSSVIQGGETQYF.